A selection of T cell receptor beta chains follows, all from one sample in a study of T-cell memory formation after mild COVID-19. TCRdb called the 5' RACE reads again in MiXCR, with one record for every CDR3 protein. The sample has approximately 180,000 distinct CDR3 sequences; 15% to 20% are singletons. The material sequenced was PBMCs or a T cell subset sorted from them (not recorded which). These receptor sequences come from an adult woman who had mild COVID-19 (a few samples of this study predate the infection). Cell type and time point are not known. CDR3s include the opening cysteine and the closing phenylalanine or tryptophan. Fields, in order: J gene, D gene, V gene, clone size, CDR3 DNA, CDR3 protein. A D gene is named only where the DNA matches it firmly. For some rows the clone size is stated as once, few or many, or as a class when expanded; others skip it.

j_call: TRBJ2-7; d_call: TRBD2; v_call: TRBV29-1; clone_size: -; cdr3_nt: TGCAGCGTTCTCCCCGGGCGGGGGTTCTACGAGCAGTACTTC; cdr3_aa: CSVLPGRGFYEQYF
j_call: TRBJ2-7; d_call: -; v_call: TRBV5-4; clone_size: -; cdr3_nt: TGTGCCAGCAGCAAGGGAACCTCCTACGAGCAGTACTTC; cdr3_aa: CASSKGTSYEQYF
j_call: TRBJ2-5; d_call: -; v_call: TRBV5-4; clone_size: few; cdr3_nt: TGTGCCAGCAGCTTGGTGTCGGAAGAGACCCAGTACTTC; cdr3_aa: CASSLVSEETQYF
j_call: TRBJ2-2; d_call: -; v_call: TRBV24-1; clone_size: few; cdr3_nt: TGTGCCACCAGTGACCCCGGGAGGAACACCGGGGAGCTGTTTTTT; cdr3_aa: CATSDPGRNTGELFF
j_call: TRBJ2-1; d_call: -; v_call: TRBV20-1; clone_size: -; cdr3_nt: TGCAGTGCCCTTCACCGGCACTACAATGAGCAGTTCTTC; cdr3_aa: CSALHRHYNEQFF
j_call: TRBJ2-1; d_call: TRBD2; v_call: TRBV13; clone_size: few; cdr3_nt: TGTGCCAGCAGCACTCGACTAGCGGATCACAATGAGCAGTTCTTC; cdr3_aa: CASSTRLADHNEQFF
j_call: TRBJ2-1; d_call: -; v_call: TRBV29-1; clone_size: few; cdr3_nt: TGCAGCGTTGTGTCGGGACACCTCCCCAATGAGCAGTTCTTC; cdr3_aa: CSVVSGHLPNEQFF
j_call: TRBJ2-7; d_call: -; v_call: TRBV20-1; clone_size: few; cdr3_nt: TGCAGTGTAAAGGGGTCCTACGAGCAGTACTTC; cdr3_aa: CSVKGSYEQYF
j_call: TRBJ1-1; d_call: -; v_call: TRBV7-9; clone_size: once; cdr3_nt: TGTGCCAGCAGCTCGCAACAGGGGAACACTGAAGCTTTCTTT; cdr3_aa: CASSSQQGNTEAFF
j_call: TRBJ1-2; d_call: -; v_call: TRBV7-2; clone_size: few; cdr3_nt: TGTGCCAGCAGCTTAGACCCCCAGCAGGGCGGCTACACCTTC; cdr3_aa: CASSLDPQQGGYTF
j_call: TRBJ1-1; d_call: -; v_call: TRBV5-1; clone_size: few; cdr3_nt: TGCGCCAGCAGCTTGGACCCGGGACGGCCTGAAGCTTTCTTT; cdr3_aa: CASSLDPGRPEAFF
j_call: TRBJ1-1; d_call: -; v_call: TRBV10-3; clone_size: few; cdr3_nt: TGTGCCATCAAGGGGCAGCTGAACACTGAAGCTTTCTTT; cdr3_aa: CAIKGQLNTEAFF
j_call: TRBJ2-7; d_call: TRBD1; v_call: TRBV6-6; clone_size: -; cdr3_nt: TGTGCCAGCAGTTACTCGCAGGGTCAGGGGGCCGCCCCCAGTTCCTACGAGCAGTACTTC; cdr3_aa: CASSYSQGQGAAPSSYEQYF
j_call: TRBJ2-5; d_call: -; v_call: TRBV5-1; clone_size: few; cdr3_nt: TGCGCCAGCAGCTTGGTCTTCAAAGAGACCCAGTACTTC; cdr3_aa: CASSLVFKETQYF
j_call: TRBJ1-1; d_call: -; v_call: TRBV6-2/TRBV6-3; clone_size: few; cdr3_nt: TGTGCCAGCAGTTACTCGCCGGCAGGATCGAACACTGAAGCTTTCTTT; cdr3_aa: CASSYSPAGSNTEAFF
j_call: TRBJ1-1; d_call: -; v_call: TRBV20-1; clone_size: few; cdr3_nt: TGCAGTGCTCTCGGGGCCCAATTACTAATCTTT; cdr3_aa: CSALGAQLLIF
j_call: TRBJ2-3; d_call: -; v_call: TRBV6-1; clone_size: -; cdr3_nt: TGTGCCAGCAGGGGAGATACGCAGTATTTT; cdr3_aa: CASRGDTQYF
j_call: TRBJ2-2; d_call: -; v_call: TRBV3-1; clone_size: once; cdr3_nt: TGTGCCAGCAGCCCGGACAGCCCCGGTCGGGAGCTGTTTTTT; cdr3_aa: CASSPDSPGRELFF
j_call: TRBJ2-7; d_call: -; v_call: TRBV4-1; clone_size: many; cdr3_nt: TGCGCCAGCAGCCCCCAGGGGCGCGGCGAGCAGTACTTC; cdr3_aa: CASSPQGRGEQYF
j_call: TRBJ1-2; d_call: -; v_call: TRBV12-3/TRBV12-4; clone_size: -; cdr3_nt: TGTGCCAGCTATGGGTACAGGGCGGAAGGCTACACCTTC; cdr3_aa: CASYGYRAEGYTF
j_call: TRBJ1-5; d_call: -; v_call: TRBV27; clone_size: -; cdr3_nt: TGTGCCAGCAGTCCCCCAGGTAAAGGGCAGCCCCAGCATTTT; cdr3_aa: CASSPPGKGQPQHF
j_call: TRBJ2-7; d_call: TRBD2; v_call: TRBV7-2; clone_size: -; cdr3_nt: TGTGCCAGCAGCTTATCTGCTAGCGGGCAATACGAGCAGTACTTC; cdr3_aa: CASSLSASGQYEQYF
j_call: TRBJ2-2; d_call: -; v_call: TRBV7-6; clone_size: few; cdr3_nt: TGTGCCAGCAGCTCCGATGAAACCGGGGAGCTGTTTTTT; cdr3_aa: CASSSDETGELFF
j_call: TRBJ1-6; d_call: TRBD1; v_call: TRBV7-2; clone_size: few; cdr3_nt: TGTGCCAGCAGCGCCGGACAGGGGAGATCACCCCTCCACTTT; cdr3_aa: CASSAGQGRSPLHF
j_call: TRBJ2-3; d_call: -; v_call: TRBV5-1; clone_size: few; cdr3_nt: TGCGCCAGCTACCCCGGAACGGGAGCAGATACGCAGTATTTT; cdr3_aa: CASYPGTGADTQYF
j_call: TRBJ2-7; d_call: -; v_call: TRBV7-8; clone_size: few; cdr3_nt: TGTGCCAGCAGCGAAAGAGTTGGCTACGAGCAGTACTTC; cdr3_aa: CASSERVGYEQYF
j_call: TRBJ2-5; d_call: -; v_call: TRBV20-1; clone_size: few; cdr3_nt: TGCAGTGCTGGGGCCCAAGAGACCAAGTACTTC; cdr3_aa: CSAGAQETKYF
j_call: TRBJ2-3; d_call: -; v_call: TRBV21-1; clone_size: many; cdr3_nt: TGTGCCAGCAGATTTCGGCTAGCGGGAGATCCAGATACGCAGTATTTT; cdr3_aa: CASRFRLAGDPDTQYF
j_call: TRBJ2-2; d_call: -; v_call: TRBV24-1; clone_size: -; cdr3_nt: TGTGCCACCAGTGACCCGACAGGAGACGGGGCCGGGGAGCTGTTTTTT; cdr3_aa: CATSDPTGDGAGELFF
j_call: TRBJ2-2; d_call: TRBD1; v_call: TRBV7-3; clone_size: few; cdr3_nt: TGTGCCAGCAGTCCGGGACAGGGTATCGGGGAGCTGTTTTTT; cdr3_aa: CASSPGQGIGELFF
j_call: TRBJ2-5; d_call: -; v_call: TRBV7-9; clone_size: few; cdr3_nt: TGTGCCAGCAGCTCCGATGGAGGTGGCAGGGAGACCCAGTACTTC; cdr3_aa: CASSSDGGGRETQYF
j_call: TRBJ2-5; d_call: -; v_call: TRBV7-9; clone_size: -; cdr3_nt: TGTGCCAGCAGCTCTGTTTTTGGCGCGACCCAGTACTTC; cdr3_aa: CASSSVFGATQYF
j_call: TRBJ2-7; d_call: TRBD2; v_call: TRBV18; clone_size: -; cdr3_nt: TGTGCCAGCTTGGCGGGAGTCGGGGACGAGCAGTACTTC; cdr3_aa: CASLAGVGDEQYF
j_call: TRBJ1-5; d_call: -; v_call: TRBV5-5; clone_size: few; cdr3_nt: TGTGCCAGCAGCTTAGATCCGTCCGGGAGCAATCAGCCCCAGCATTTT; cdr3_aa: CASSLDPSGSNQPQHF
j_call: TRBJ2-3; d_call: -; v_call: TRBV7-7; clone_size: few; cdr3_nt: TGTGCCAGCAGCTTAGGAGGGGGAGGCGCGCAGTATTTT; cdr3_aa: CASSLGGGGAQYF
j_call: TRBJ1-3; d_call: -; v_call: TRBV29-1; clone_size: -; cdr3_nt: TGCAGCGTCGAGATGTTCCGGGACTCCAGAACTGGAAACACCATATATTTT; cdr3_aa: CSVEMFRDSRTGNTIYF